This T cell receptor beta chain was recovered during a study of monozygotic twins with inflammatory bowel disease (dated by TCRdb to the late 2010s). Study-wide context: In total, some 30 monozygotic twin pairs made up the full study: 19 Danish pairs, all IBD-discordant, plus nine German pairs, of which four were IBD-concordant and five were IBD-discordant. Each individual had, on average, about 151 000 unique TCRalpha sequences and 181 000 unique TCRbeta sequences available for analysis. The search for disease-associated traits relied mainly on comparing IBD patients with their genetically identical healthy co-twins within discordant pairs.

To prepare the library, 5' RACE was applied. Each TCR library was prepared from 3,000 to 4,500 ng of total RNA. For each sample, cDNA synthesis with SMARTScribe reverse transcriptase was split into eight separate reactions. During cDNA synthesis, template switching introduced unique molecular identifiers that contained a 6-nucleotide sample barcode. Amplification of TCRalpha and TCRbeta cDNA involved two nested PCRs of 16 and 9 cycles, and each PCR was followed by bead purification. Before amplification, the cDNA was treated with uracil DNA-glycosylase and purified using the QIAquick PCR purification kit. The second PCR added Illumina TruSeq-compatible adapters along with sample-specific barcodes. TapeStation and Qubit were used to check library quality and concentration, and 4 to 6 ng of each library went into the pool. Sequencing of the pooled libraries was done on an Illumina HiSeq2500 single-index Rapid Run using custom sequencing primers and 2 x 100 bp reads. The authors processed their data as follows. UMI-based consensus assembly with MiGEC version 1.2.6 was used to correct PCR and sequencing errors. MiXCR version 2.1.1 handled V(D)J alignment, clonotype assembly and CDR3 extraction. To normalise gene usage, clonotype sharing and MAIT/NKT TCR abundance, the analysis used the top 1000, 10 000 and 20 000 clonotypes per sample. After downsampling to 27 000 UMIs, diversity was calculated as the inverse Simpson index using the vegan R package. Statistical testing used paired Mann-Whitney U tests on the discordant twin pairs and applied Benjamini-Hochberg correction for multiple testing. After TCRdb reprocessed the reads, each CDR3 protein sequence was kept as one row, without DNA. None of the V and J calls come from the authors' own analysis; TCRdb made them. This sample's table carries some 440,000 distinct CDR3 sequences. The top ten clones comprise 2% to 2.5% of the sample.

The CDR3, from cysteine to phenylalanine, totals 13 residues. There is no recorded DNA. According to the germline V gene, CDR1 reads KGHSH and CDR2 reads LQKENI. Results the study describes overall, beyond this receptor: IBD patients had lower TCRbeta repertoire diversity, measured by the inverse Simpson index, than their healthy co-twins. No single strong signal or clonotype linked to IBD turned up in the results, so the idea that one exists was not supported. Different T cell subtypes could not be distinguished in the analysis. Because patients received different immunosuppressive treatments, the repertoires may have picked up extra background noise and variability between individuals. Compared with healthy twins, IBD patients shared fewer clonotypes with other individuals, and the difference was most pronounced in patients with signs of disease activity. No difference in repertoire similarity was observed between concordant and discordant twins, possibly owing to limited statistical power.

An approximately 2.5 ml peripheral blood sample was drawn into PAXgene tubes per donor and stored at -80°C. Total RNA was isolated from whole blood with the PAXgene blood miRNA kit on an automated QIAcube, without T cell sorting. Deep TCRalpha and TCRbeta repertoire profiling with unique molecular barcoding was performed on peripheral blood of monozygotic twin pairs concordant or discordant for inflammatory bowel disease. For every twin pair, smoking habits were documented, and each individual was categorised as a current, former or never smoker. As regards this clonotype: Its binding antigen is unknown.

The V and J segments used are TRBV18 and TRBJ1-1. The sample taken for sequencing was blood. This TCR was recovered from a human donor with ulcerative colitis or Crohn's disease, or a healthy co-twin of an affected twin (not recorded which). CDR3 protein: CASSPPARIEAFF.